The T cell receptor (beta chain) described here comes from a study of radiation and T cells in renal cell carcinoma. Regarding treatment: treatment-naive control, cytoreductive nephrectomy. Controls were unirradiated tumors from treatment-naive cytoreductive nephrectomy patients. Clear cell pathology was present in this patient's renal cell carcinoma. Study outcomes and limitations: Top 100 clonotypes averaged approximately 50% in irradiated versus about 40% in nephrectomy-only tumors.

Notes on this clone: Its antigen remains unknown.

Produced via immunoSEQ multiplex PCR; TCRdb's table is partial and in-frame only. Found here are roughly 13,000 clones, about 65% of them singletons; the top ten hold under 20%. The TCR comes from a woman of 80 years or more with renal cell carcinoma. Specimen: tumor tissue, collected from a patient whose treatment was nephrectomy without radiotherapy.

The CDR3 spells CASSSATSTDTQYF. The CDR3 DNA reads as TGCGCCAGCAGCTCTGCGACTAGCACAGATACGCAGTATTTT. The rearrangement links TRBV5-1 to TRBJ2-3, with unresolved D. CDR1 and CDR2 (germline): SGHRS, YFSETQ. The CDR3 has 14 residues. V lost 3 bases, J lost 0 bases, and 8 bases lay in between. Based on the CDR3 plus reference TRBV5-1 and TRBJ2-3, the full variable domain is KAGVTQTPRYLIKTRGQQVTLSCSPISGHRSVSWYQQTPGQGLQFLFEYFSETQRNKGNFPGRFSGRQFSNSRSEMNVSTLELGDSALYLCASSSATSTDTQYFGPGTRLTVL.